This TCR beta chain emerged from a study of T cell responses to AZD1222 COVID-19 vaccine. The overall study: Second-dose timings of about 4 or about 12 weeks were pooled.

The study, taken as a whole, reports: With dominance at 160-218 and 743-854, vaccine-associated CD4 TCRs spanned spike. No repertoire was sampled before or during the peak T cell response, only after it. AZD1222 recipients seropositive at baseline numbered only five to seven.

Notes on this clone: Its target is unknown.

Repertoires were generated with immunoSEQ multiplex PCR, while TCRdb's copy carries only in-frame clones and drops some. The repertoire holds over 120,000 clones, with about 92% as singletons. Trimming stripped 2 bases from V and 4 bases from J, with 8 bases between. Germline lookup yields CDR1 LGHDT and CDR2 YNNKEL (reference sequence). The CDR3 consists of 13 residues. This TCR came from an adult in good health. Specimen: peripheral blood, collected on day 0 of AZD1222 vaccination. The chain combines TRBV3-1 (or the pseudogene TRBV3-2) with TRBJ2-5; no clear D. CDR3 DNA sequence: TGTGCCAGCAGCCAATTTAGTGGAGAGACCCAGTACTTC. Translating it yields CASSQFSGETQYF.